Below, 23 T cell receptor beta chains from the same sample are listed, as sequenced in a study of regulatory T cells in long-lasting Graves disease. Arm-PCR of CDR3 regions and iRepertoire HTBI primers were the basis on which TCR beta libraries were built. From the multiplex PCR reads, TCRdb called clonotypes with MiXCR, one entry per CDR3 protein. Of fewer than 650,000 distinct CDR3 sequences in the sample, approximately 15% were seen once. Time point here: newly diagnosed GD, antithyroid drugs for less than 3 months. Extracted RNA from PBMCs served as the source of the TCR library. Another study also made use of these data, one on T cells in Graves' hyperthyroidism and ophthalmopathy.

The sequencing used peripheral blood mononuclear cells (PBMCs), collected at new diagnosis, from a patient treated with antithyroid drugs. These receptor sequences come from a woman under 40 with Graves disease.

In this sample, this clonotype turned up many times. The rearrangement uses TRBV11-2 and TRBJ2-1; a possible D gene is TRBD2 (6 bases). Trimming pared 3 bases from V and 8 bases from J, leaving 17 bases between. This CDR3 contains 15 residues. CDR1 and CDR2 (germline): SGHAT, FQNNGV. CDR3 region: CASSFLTGVVHEQFF. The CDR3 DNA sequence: TGTGCCAGCAGCTTTCTAACGGGAGTAGTCCATGAGCAGTTCTTC.

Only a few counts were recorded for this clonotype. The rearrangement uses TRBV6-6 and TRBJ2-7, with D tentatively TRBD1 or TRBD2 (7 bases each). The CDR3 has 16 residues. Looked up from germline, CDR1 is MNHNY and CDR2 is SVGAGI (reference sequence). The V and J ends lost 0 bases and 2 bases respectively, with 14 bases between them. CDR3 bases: TGTGCCAGCAGTTACTCGATTCAGGGGGGGGCCTACGAGCAGTACTTC. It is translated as CASSYSIQGGAYEQYF.

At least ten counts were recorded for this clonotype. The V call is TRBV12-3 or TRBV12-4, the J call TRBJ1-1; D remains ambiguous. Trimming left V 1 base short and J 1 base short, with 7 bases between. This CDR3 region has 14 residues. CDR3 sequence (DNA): TGTGCCAGCAGTTTAGTAGGAAAGAACACTGAAGCTTTCTTT. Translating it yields CASSLVGKNTEAFF.

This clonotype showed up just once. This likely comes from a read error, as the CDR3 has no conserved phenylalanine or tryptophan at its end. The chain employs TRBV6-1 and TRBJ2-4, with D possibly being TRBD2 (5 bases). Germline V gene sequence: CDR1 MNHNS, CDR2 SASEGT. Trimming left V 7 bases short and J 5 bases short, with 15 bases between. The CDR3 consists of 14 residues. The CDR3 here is CASKLEGLENIQYS. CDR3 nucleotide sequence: TGTGCCAGCAAACTCGAGGGCTTGGAAAACATTCAGTACTCC.

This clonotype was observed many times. DNA for the CDR3: TGCAGCGTTGTCTTTGGAACTAATTCACCCCTCCACTTT. Its protein is CSVVFGTNSPLHF. The rearrangement uses TRBV29-1 and TRBJ1-6, with D uncertain. CDR1 is SQVTM and CDR2 is ANQGSEA in the germline V gene. The CDR3 length is 13 residues. Trimming left V 4 bases short and J 6 bases short, with 10 bases between. The whole variable domain, remainder taken from reference TRBV29-1 and TRBJ1-6, is SAVISQKPSRDICQRGTSLTIQCQVDSQVTMMFWYRQQPGQSLTLIATANQGSEATYESGFVIDKFPISRPNLTFSTLTVSNMSPEDSSIYLCSVVFGTNSPLHFGNGTRLTVT.

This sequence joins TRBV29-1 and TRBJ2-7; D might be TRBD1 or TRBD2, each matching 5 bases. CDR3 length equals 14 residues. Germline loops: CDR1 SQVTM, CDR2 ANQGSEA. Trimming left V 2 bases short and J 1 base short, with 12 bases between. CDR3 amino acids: CSVETGDGSYEQYF. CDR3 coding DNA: TGCAGCGTTGAAACTGGGGACGGGTCCTACGAGCAGTACTTC.

CDR3 sequence reads: CASGRAGGTYEQYF. Written as DNA, the CDR3 is TGTGCCAGCGGGCGGGCAGGGGGAACCTACGAGCAGTACTTC. V is TRBV27 and J is TRBJ2-7, with 7 bases matching TRBD1. The germline CDR1 and CDR2 sequences are MNHEY and SMNVEV (reference sequence). V shed 8 bases and J 2 bases; nucleotides not matched to a gene: 9. The CDR3 length is 14 residues.

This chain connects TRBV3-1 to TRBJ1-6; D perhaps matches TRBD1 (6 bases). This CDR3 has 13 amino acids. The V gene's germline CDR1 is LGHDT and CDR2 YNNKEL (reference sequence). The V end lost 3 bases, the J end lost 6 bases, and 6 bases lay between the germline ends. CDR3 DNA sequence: TGTGCCAGCAGCCAGGGGGCTAATTCACCCCTCCACTTT. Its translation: CASSQGANSPLHF. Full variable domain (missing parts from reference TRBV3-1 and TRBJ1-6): DTAVSQTPKYLVTQMGNDKSIKCEQNLGHDTMYWYKQDSKKFLKIMFSYNNKELIINETVPNRFSPKSPDKAHLNLHINSLELGDSAVYFCASSQGANSPLHFGNGTRLTVT.

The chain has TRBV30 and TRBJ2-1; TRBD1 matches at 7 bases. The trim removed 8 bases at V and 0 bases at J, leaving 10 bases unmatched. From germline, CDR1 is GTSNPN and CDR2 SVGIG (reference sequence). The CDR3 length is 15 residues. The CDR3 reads CASEKDRSSYNEQFF. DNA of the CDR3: TGTGCCAGCGAAAAGGACAGGAGCTCCTACAATGAGCAGTTCTTC.

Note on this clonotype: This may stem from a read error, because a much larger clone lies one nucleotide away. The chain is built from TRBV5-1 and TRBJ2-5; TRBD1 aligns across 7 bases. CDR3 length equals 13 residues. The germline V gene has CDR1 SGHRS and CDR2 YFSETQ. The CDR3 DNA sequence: TGCGCCAGCAACTTGGACAGGAGCGAGACCCAGTACTTC. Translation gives CASNLDRSETQYF.

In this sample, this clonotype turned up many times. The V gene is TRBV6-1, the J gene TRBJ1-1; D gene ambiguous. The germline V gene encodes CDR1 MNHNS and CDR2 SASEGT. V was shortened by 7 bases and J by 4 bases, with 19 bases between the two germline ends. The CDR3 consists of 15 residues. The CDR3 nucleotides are TGTGCCAGCACTCGCTTTAACGGGCCTCCCACTGAAGCTTTCTTT. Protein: CASTRFNGPPTEAFF.

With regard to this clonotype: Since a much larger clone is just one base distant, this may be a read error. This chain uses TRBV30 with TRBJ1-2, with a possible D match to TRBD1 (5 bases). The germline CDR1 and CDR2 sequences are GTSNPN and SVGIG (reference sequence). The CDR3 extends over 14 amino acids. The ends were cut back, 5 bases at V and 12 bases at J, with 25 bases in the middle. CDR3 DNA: TGTGCCTGGGAAAGCGCGTCCGGGACCCTGGGCCACACCTTC. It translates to CAWESASGTLGHTF.

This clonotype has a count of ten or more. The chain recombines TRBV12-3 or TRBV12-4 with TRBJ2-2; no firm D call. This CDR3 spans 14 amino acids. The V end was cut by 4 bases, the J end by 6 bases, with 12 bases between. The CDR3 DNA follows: TGTGCCAGCAGTTGGGCCGTCAGCGCCGGGGAGCTGTTTTTT. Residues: CASSWAVSAGELFF.

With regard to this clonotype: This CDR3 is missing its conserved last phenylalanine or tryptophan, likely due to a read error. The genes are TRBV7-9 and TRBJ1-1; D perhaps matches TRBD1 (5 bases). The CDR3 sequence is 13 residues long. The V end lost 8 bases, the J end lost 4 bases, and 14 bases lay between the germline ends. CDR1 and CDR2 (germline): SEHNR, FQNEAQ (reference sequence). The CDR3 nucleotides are TGTGCCAGCTTTGAGGGGCCGGGCACTGAAGCTTTCCTT. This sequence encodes CASFEGPGTEAFL.

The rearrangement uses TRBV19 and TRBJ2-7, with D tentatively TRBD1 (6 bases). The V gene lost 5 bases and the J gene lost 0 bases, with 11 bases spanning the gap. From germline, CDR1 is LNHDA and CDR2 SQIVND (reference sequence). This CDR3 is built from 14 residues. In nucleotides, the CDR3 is TGTGCCAGTAGTTCCGGGACATACTCCTACGAGCAGTACTTC. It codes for CASSSGTYSYEQYF.

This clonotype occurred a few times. This CDR3 is CASSLRTGTGSSPLHF. In DNA, the CDR3 is TGTGCCAGCAGCCTTAGAACCGGGACGGGCTCTTCACCCCTCCACTTT. The J gene is TRBJ1-6, the V gene TRBV5-5; the D gene is possibly TRBD1 (5 bases). Germline assignment: CDR1 SGHKS and CDR2 YYEKEE (reference sequence). The CDR3 runs to 16 residues. V shed 4 bases and J shed 9 bases, with 20 bases lying between them.

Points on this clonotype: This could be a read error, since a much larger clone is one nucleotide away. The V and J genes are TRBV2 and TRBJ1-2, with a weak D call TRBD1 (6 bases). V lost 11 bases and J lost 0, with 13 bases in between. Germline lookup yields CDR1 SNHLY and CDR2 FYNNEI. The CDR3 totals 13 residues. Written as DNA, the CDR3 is TGTGCCTGCCTACAGGGCCCTAACTATGGCTACACCTTC. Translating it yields CACLQGPNYGYTF. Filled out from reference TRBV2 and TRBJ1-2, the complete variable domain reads EPEVTQTPSHQVTQMGQEVILRCVPISNHLYFYWYRQILGQKVEFLVSFYNNEISEKSEIFDDQFSVERPDGSNFTLKIRSTKLEDSAMYFCACLQGPNYGYTFGSGTRLTVV.

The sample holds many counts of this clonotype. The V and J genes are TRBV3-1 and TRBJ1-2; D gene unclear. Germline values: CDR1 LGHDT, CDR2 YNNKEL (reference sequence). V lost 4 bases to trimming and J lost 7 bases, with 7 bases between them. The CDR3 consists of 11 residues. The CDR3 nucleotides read TGTGCCAGCAGCCGGGGTGGTGGCTACACCTTC. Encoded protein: CASSRGGGYTF. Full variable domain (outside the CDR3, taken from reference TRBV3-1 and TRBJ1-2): DTAVSQTPKYLVTQMGNDKSIKCEQNLGHDTMYWYKQDSKKFLKIMFSYNNKELIINETVPNRFSPKSPDKAHLNLHINSLELGDSAVYFCASSRGGGYTFGSGTRLTVV.

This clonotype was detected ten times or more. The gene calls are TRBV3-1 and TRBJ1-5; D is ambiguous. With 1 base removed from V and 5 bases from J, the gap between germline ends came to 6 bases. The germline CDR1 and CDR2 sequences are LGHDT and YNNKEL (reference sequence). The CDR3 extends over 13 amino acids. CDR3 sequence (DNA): TGTGCCAGCAGCCAAGCCCGGTATCAGCCCCAGCATTTT. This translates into CASSQARYQPQHF.

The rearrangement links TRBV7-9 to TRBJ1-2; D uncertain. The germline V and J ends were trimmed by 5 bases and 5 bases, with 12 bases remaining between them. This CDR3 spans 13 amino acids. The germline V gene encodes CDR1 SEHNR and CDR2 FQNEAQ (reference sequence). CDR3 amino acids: CASSVGLGYGYTF. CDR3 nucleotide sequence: TGTGCCAGCAGCGTGGGCCTCGGATATGGCTACACCTTC.

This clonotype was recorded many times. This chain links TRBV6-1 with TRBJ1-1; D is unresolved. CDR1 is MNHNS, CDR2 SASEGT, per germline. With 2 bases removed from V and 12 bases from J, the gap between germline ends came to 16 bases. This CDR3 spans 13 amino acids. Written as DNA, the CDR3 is TGTGCCAGCAGTGAATCGGACGGCCTCCAATCTTTCTTT. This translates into CASSESDGLQSFF.

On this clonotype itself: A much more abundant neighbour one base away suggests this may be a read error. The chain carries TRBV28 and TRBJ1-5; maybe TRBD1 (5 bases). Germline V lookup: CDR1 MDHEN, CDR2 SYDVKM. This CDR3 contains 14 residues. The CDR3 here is CVSIDGGYGQPQHF. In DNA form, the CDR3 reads TGTGTCAGCATTGATGGGGGATATGGTCAGCCCCAGCATTTT.

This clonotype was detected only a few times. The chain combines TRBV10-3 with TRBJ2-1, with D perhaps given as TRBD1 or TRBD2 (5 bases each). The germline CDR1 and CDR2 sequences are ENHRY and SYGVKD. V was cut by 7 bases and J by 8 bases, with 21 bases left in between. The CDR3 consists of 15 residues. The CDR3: CAITPGTSLGDEQFF. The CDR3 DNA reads TGTGCCATCACTCCTGGGACGAGTCTAGGTGATGAGCAGTTCTTC.